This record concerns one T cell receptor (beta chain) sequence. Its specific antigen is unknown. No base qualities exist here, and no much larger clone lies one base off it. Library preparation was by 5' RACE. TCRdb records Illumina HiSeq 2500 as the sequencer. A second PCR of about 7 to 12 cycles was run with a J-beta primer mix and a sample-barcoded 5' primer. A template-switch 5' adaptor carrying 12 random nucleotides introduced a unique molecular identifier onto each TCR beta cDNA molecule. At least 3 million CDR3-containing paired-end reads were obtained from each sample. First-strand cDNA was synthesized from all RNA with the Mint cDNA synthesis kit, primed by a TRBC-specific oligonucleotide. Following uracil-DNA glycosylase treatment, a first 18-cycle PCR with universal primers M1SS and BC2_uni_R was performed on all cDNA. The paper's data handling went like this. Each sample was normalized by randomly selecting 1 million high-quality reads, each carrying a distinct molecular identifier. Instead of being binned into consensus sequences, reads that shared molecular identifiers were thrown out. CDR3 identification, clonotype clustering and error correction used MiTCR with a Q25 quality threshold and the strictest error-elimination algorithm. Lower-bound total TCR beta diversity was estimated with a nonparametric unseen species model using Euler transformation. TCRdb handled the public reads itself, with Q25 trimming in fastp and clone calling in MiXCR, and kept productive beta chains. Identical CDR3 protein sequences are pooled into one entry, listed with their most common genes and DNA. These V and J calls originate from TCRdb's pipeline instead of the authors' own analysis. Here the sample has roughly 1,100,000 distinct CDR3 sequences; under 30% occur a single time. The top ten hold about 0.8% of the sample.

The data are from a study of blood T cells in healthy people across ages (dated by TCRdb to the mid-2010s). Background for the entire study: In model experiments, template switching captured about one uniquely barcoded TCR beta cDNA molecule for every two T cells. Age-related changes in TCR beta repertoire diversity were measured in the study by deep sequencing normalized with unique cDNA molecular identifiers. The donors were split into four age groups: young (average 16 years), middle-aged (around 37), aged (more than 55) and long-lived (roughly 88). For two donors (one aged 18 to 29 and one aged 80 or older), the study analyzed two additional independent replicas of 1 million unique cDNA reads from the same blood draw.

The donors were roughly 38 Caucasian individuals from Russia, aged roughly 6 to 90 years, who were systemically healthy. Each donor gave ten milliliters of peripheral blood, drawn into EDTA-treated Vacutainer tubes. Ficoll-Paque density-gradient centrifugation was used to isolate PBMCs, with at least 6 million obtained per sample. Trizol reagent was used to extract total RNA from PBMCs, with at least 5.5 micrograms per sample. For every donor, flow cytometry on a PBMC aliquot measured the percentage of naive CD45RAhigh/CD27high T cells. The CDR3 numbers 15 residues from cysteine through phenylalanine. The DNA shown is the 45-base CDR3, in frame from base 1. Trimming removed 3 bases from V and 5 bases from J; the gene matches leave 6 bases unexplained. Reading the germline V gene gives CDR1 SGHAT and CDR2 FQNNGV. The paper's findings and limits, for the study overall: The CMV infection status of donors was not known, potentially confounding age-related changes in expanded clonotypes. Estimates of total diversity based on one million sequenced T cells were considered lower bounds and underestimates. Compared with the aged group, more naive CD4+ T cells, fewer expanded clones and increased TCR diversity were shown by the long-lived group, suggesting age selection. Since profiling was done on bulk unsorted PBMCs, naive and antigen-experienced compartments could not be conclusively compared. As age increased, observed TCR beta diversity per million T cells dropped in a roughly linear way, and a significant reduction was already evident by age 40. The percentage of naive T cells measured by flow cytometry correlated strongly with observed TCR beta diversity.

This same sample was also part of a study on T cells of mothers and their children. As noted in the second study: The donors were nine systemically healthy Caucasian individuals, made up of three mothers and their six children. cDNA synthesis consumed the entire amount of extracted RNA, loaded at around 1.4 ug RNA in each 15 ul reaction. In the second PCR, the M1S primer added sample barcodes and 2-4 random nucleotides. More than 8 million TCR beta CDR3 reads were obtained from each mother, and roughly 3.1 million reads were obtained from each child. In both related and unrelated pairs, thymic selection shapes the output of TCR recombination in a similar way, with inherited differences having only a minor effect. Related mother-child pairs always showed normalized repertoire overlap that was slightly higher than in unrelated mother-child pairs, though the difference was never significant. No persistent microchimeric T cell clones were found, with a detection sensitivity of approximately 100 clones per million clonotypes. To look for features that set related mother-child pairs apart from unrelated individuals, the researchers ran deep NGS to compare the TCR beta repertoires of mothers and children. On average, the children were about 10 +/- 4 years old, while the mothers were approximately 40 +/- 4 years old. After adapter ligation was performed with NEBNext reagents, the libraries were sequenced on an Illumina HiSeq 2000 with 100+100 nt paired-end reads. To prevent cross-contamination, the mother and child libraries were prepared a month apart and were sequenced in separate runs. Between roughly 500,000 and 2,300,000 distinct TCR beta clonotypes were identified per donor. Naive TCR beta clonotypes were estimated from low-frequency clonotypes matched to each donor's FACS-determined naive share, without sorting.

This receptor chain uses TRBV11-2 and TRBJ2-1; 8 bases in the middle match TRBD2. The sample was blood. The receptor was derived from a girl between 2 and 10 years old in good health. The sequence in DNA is TGTGCCAGCAGCTTTTGGCGGGGGGTGAACAATGAGCAGTTCTTC. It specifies CASSFWRGVNNEQFF.